This is a list of T cell receptor beta chains from one sample in a study of T cell changes during pregnancy in multiple sclerosis. The assay was immunoSEQ multiplex PCR, and TCRdb's table has in-frame clones only and misses some. The sample contains about 51,000 clones, roughly 94% of which appear only once. Source: CD4+ T cells from peripheral blood mononuclear cells, taken in the second trimester of pregnancy. All receptors come from a female donor with multiple sclerosis, enrolled in a pregnancy study. The CDR3 runs from the conserved cysteine through the conserved F or W. D genes are given only for firm matches. The listing skips clone size in some rows; elsewhere it reads once, few, many or a size class.

d_call clone_size j_call v_call cdr3_nt cdr3_aa
- - TRBJ1-5 TRBV6-1 TGTGCCAGCCGGACTCGGGGCAATCAGCCCCAGCATTTT CASRTRGNQPQHF
- - TRBJ1-2 TRBV7-2 TGTGCCAGCAGCCCAGCAAAGGGCGGGCCATATGGCTACACCTTC CASSPAKGGPYGYTF
- - TRBJ1-2 TRBV18 TGTGCCAGCTCCCCCGGGACTGAGTCGAGCTACACCTTC CASSPGTESSYTF
TRBD1 - TRBJ2-7 TRBV6-5 TGTGCCAGCAGGCCTTACAGGGGGCGGGGGGAGCAGTACTTC CASRPYRGRGEQYF
- - TRBJ1-6 TRBV9 TGTGCCAGCAGCGAGGGGAACCGGTTCGGTTCACCCCTCCACTTT CASSEGNRFGSPLHF
TRBD2 - TRBJ2-3 TRBV6-1 TGTGCCAGCAGTGATGGGCTAGCGGGGGCCAGCACAGATACGCAGTATTTT CASSDGLAGASTDTQYF
- - TRBJ1-3 TRBV9 TGTGCCAGCAGCGTAGGATCTAATGGAAACACCATATATTTT CASSVGSNGNTIYF
TRBD2 - TRBJ2-3 TRBV14 TGTGCCAGCAGCCAAGATGGGCTAGCGGGGACCTTCCGAGGTACGCAGTATTTT CASSQDGLAGTFRGTQYF
- - TRBJ2-3 TRBV5-4 TGTGCCAGCAGCTTCCGGGGTAGCACAGATACGCAGTATTTT CASSFRGSTDTQYF
- - TRBJ2-7 TRBV7-3 TGTGCCAGCAGCTTAGGCGGGGCCTCCTACGAGCAGTACTTC CASSLGGASYEQYF
- once TRBJ1-5 TRBV7-2 TGTGCCAGCAGCATCAGGGGTAATCAGCCCCAGCATTTT CASSIRGNQPQHF
TRBD1 once TRBJ1-4 TRBV5-5 TGTGCCAGCAGCTTTGACAGGGGATATGAAAAACTGTTTTTT CASSFDRGYEKLFF
- - TRBJ1-1 TRBV6-1 TGTGCCTCCCGTAGACAGGCCGAGACTGAAGCTTTCTTT CASRRQAETEAFF
- - TRBJ1-2 TRBV14 TGTGCCAGCAGCCTCAGGCTGGGCTATGGCTACACCTTC CASSLRLGYGYTF
TRBD1 - TRBJ2-5 TRBV10-3 TGTGCCATCAGTGAGCCCCGGACAGGGATGACCCAGTACTTC CAISEPRTGMTQYF
- - TRBJ2-2 TRBV30 TGTGCCTGGATGCAGGGCGGGGTGAACACCGGGGAGCTGTTTTTT CAWMQGGVNTGELFF
- - TRBJ1-5 TRBV28 TGTGCCAGCAGTTCCGGGACACGGGGTGAGCCCCAGCATTTT CASSSGTRGEPQHF
- - TRBJ1-4 TRBV19 TGTGCCAGTAGTATCCTGGGAGCCTATAATGAAAAACTGTTTTTT CASSILGAYNEKLFF
- - TRBJ1-4 TRBV9 TGTGCCAGCAGCGTTGGGGTACAGGGAGGGAGCAATGAAAAACTGTTTTTT CASSVGVQGGSNEKLFF
TRBD1 - TRBJ2-7 TRBV19 TGTGCCAGTAGTGTCCTCCACCGGGACAGCACCTACGAGCAGTACTTC CASSVLHRDSTYEQYF
- - TRBJ1-1 TRBV2 TGTGCCAGCACGCGGGGGAGGACTGAAGCTTTCTTT CASTRGRTEAFF
- - TRBJ1-2 TRBV25-1 TGTGCCAGCAGTGAAGGCGGAGCAGGGGTGATCGATGGCTACACCTTC CASSEGGAGVIDGYTF
- - TRBJ2-7 TRBV4-2 TGTGCCAGCAGCCAAGATTTAGGGGCCCGTGAGCAGTACTTC CASSQDLGAREQYF
TRBD1 - TRBJ1-2 TRBV6-5 TGTGCCAGCAGTTACTTCCGGGACAGCTATGGCTACACCTTC CASSYFRDSYGYTF